This TCR beta chain was recorded in a study of PD-1 blockade in classical Hodgkin lymphoma. Study observations and caveats: Exclusion was the outcome for patients who began nivolumab under 1 year after ASCT. Before treatment, TCR diversity in newly diagnosed patients was reportedly lower than in healthy donors. With CD4+ cells, TCR diversity rose significantly by C4D1, but not with CD8+ cells.

Profiled with immunoSEQ multiplex PCR; TCRdb holds only in-frame clones, not every one. This table holds some 93,000 clones, under 85% found once. As to this clone: The antigen remains undetermined.

Trimming cost V 2 bases and J 7 bases, with 5 bases left between them. Looked up from germline, CDR1 is MGHRA and CDR2 is YSYEKL. The CDR3 is 11 residues long. As for time point: cycle 4 day 1 (C4D1), after less than 7 weeks of nivolumab. Brentuximab vedotin exposure varied among the patients, all of whom had relapsed after autologous stem cell transplantation. Classifying best responses yielded complete response, partial response or progressive disease. The chain employs TRBV4-1 and TRBJ1-1, with D unclear. The material sequenced was peripheral blood mononuclear cells (PBMCs), taken before the fourth cycle of nivolumab. This TCR was sampled from a human donor with classical Hodgkin lymphoma. CDR3 bases: TGCGCCAGCAGCCAATCTTTTGAAGCTTTCTTT. It yields the protein CASSQSFEAFF.